This T cell receptor beta chain was retrieved from a study of T cells in Graves' hyperthyroidism and ophthalmopathy. The CDR3 runs 15 residues. Per the germline V gene, CDR1 is MGHRA and CDR2 is YSYEKL. V lost 2 bases to trimming and J lost 0 bases, with 11 bases between them. This clonotype was counted a few times. Amplified TCR beta CDR3 regions derived from RNA transcripts. First-round RT-PCR targeting the TCR CDR3 was performed with the HTBI primer set. TCRdb independently ran MiXCR on the multiplex PCR reads; one entry per CDR3 protein. The sample holds hundreds of thousands of distinct CDR3 sequences, approximately 14% seen once.

The sample was blood. This receptor was identified in a woman aged 18-29 years with Graves' hyperthyroidism. V usage is TRBV4-1 and J usage is TRBJ2-7; D assignment may be TRBD1 or TRBD2 (5 bases each). Here the CDR3 reads CASSQSGRDSYEQYF. The CDR3 DNA is TGCGCCAGCAGCCAATCGGGACGGGACTCCTACGAGCAGTACTTC.